This TCR beta chain was captured in a study of blood T cell repertoires in COVID-19. About the study: From the United States, Italy and Spain came samples of acute and convalescent COVID-19.

The CDR3 sequence is 13 residues long. V shed 4 bases, J shed 7 bases, and the junction held 3 bases outside the gene matches. The germline V gene encodes CDR1 SGHRS and CDR2 YFSETQ. Sequenced by immunoSEQ multiplex PCR; TCRdb stores in-frame clones only, minus some. The top ten clones hold 5% to 6.5% of a sample with hundreds of thousands of clones, roughly 85% of them seen once. The chain is built from TRBV5-1 and TRBJ1-4, with 8 bases identical to TRBD1. This receptor was taken from a man aged 45-60 years with active or convalescent COVID-19. The material sequenced was peripheral blood. This chain's CDR3 is CASSTGTGEKLFF. In DNA form, the CDR3 reads TGCGCCAGCAGCACAGGGACAGGTGAAAAACTGTTTTTT.